These 20 T cell receptor beta chains originate from one sample sequenced in a study of identical twins. Each CDR3 protein gets one entry after TCRdb re-called the 5' RACE reads with MiXCR. The table shows around 510,000 distinct CDR3 sequences, with 14% occurring only once. The same data also went into a second study, on yellow fever vaccine responses in identical twins.

Material for sequencing was CD4+ T cells sorted from blood. The receptors were gathered from a woman aged 18-35 years in good health.

The chain has TRBV11-2 and TRBJ1-1, with D maybe TRBD1 (5 bases). V dropped 3 bases and J dropped 0 bases, with 20 bases sitting between them. Germline values: CDR1 SGHAT, CDR2 FQNNGV. The length of the CDR3 is 18 residues. CDR3 in amino acids: CASSFVRVGGIMNTEAFF. The DNA of the CDR3 is TGTGCCAGCAGCTTTGTCCGGGTTGGGGGGATAATGAACACTGAAGCTTTCTTT.

The chain joins TRBV7-2 to TRBJ2-1; a weak D match, TRBD2 (6 bases). Deletions cut 3 bases from V and 7 bases from J, with 16 bases between. The CDR3 is made up of 15 amino acids. The germline V gene encodes CDR1 SGHTA and CDR2 FQGNSA. The CDR3 reads CASSFSSAGGNEQFF. In nucleotides, the CDR3 is TGTGCCAGCAGCTTTTCTAGCGCTGGTGGGAATGAGCAGTTCTTC.

This clonotype was counted a few times. The chain employs TRBV7-8 and TRBJ2-3; D call uncertain. In germline, CDR1 is SGHVS, CDR2 FQNEAQ. V was trimmed by 1 base and J by 8 bases, leaving 13 bases between them. This CDR3 has 14 amino acids. This chain's CDR3 is CASSLVLSSGTQYF. The CDR3 nucleotides are TGTGCCAGCAGCTTAGTACTCTCTAGTGGTACGCAGTATTTT. The whole variable domain, filled in from reference TRBV7-8 and TRBJ2-3, reads GAGVSQSPRYKVAKRGQDVALRCDPISGHVSLFWYQQALGQGPEFLTYFQNEAQLDKSGLPSDRFFAERPEGSVSTLKIQRTQQEDSAVYLCASSLVLSSGTQYFGPGTRLTVL.

The rearrangement links TRBV7-9 to TRBJ1-1; tentative D call: TRBD1 (5 bases). This CDR3 region has 13 residues. V lost 6 bases, J lost 2 bases, and 10 bases lay in between. Germline lookup yields CDR1 SEHNR and CDR2 FQNEAQ (reference sequence). CDR3 sequence reads: CASRGEGNTEAFF. The DNA for the CDR3 is TGTGCCAGCAGAGGGGAGGGAAACACTGAAGCTTTCTTT. Using reference TRBV7-9 and TRBJ1-1 for the parts outside the CDR3, the full variable domain is DTGVSQNPRHKITKRGQNVTFRCDPISEHNRLYWYRQTLGQGPEFLTYFQNEAQLEKSRLLSDRFSAERPKGSFSTLEIQRTEQGDSAMYLCASRGEGNTEAFFGQGTRLTVV.

This clonotype was seen at least ten times. The chain employs TRBV7-2 and TRBJ1-1; D gene ambiguous. CDR1 and CDR2 from the germline V gene are SGHTA and FQGNSA. The CDR3 spans 13 residues. Trimming pared 4 bases from V and 5 bases from J, leaving 11 bases between. CDR3 nucleotide sequence: TGTGCCAGCAGCTCAGCCGGTTGGACTGAAGCTTTCTTT. It translates to CASSSAGWTEAFF.

Many counts were recorded for this clonotype. The chain has TRBV7-8 and TRBJ1-2; D is possibly TRBD1 (6 bases). Germline V CDR1 and CDR2: SGHVS, FQNEAQ. The CDR3 has 13 residues. The ends were cut back, 7 bases at V and 3 bases at J, with 12 bases in the middle. As DNA, the CDR3 is TGTGCCAGCACCATAGGACAGTACTATGGCTACACCTTC. Translated: CASTIGQYYGYTF.

The gene calls are TRBV20-1 and TRBJ2-3, with D perhaps TRBD2 (7 bases). CDR3 length equals 14 residues. V was clipped by 6 bases and J by 0 bases, with 13 bases between them. Germline V gene data show CDR1 as DFQATT and CDR2 as SNEGSKA (reference sequence). The CDR3 spells CSASWGGSTDTQYF. The DNA of the CDR3 is TGCAGTGCCAGTTGGGGGGGCAGCACAGATACGCAGTATTTT.

This clonotype was recorded a few times. J is TRBJ2-7 and V is TRBV29-1; a weak D match, TRBD2 (6 bases). Germline CDR1 is SQVTM and CDR2 is ANQGSEA. The V end was cut by 3 bases, the J end by 5 bases, with 23 bases between. CDR3 size: 16 residues. The CDR3 bases are TGCAGCGTTGATGGGTTCGAGTGGCGGGGTGCGCACGAGCAGTACTTC. Protein sequence: CSVDGFEWRGAHEQYF.

This clonotype showed up just a few times. The chain links TRBV12-3 or TRBV12-4 to TRBJ1-4; perhaps TRBD1 as D (6 bases). V lost 6 bases, J lost 7 bases, and 12 bases lay in between. The CDR3 length is 13 residues. This CDR3 is CASSRTGAEKLFF. Here the CDR3 DNA reads TGTGCCAGCAGCCGCACGGGGGCTGAAAAACTGTTTTTT.

V usage is TRBV15 and J usage is TRBJ2-7; D gene uncertain. Germline values: CDR1 LNHNV, CDR2 YYDKDF (reference sequence). V lost 4 bases, J lost 2 bases, and 15 bases lay in between. This CDR3 is 15 amino acids long. The CDR3 sequence: CATSTLGFPTYEQYF. As DNA, the CDR3 is TGTGCCACCAGCACCCTCGGGTTTCCCACCTACGAGCAGTACTTC.

The rearrangement uses TRBV6-2 or TRBV6-3 and TRBJ2-1; D may be TRBD1 or TRBD2 (5 bases each). The germline CDR1 and CDR2 sequences are MNHEY and SVGEGT. Trimming stripped 2 bases from V and 8 bases from J, with 16 bases between. CDR3 length: 15 residues. CDR3 sequence: CASSYGSFGTDEQFF. The CDR3 DNA follows: TGTGCCAGCAGTTACGGGTCGTTTGGGACGGATGAGCAGTTCTTC.

There are a few counts of this clonotype. V is TRBV7-9 and J is TRBJ2-5; TRBD2 is a possible D gene (6 bases). The ends were cut back, 3 bases at V and 2 bases at J, with 13 bases in the middle. Germline CDR1 is SEHNR and CDR2 is FQNEAQ (reference sequence). The CDR3 is 15 residues long. In DNA form, the CDR3 reads TGTGCCAGCAGCTTCCCGCTTAGCGGACAAGAGACCCAGTACTTC. Residues: CASSFPLSGQETQYF.

The CDR3 region is CASTAWGGGFNEQFF. The CDR3 nucleotides read TGTGCCAGCACGGCATGGGGCGGGGGGTTTAATGAGCAGTTCTTC. The chain links TRBV9 to TRBJ2-1, with TRBD2 matching 8 bases. CDR3 length: 15 amino acids. V shed 6 bases and J 7 bases; nucleotides not matched to a gene: 12. Germline CDR1 SGDLS, CDR2 YYNGEE.

This clonotype was observed a handful of times. This chain joins TRBV6-6 and TRBJ2-7; 7 bases align to TRBD1. The CDR3 has 13 residues. Looked up from germline, CDR1 is MNHNY and CDR2 is SVGAGI (reference sequence). The J segment lost 5 bases and the V segment lost 2 bases, leaving 3 bases of the junction unmatched. The CDR3 nucleotides read TGTGCCAGCAGTTACACCGACAGGGACGAGCAGTACTTC. This translates into CASSYTDRDEQYF.

The sample holds a few counts of this clonotype. The chain uses TRBV7-2 and TRBJ2-7; unclear D gene. The CDR3 spans 15 residues. Germline-derived CDR1 and CDR2 are SGHTA and FQGNSA. Trimming shortened V by 5 bases and J by 0 bases, and 14 bases separated the two germline ends. CDR3: CASSPRGATSYEQYF. The DNA for the CDR3 is TGTGCCAGCAGCCCAAGAGGAGCGACCTCCTACGAGCAGTACTTC.

This clonotype came up a few times. This chain uses TRBV20-1 with TRBJ1-2, with 8 positions matching TRBD1. Germline CDR1 is DFQATT and CDR2 is SNEGSKA (reference sequence). With 6 bases clipped from V and 5 bases from J, the junction kept 5 bases outside the gene matches. The CDR3 is made up of 12 amino acids. CDR3 bases: TGCAGTGCATCGACAGGGGTTTATGGCTACACCTTC. It is translated as CSASTGVYGYTF.

This clonotype was found a few times. V gene TRBV18 combines with J gene TRBJ2-5; 8 bases are a match to TRBD2. The germline CDR1 and CDR2 sequences are KGHSH and LQKENI. The trim removed 3 bases at V and 3 bases at J, leaving 3 bases unmatched. The CDR3 loop spans 14 amino acids. This chain's CDR3 is CASSPAGGEETQYF. The CDR3 bases are TGTGCCAGCTCACCGGCGGGGGGCGAAGAGACCCAGTACTTC.

The V gene is TRBV28, the J gene TRBJ1-3, with 9 bases identical to TRBD1. This CDR3 has 15 residues. The germline V gene has CDR1 MDHEN and CDR2 SYDVKM. V lost 5 bases and J lost 4; bases outside the gene matches: 6. The CDR3 DNA sequence: TGTGCCAGCAGTCCAGGGACAGGGAAAGGAAACACCATATATTTT. Translated, it gives CASSPGTGKGNTIYF. The full variable domain, rest sourced from reference TRBV28 and TRBJ1-3, is DVKVTQSSRYLVKRTGEKVFLECVQDMDHENMFWYRQDPGLGLRLIYFSYDVKMKEKGDIPEGYSVSREKKERFSLILESASTNQTSMYLCASSPGTGKGNTIYFGEGSWLTVV.

The J gene is TRBJ2-3, the V gene TRBV6-1; 10 positions match TRBD2. CDR3 length: 15 amino acids. Trimming at V came to 6 bases and at J to 1 base, leaving 4 bases not matched to a gene. Germline V gene sequence: CDR1 MNHNS, CDR2 SASEGT. The DNA of the CDR3 is TGTGCCAGCAGGCAGCGGGGGGGCGGCACAGATACGCAGTATTTT. This gives the protein CASRQRGGGTDTQYF.

The chain is built from TRBV5-1 and TRBJ2-1; 9 positions agree with TRBD2. The CDR3 covers 20 residues. Germline values: CDR1 SGHRS, CDR2 YFSETQ. Losses at the gene ends were 1 base for V and 0 bases for J; bases not matched to a gene: 14. CDR3 in amino acids: CASSLMASGASLSSYNEQFF. Written as DNA, the CDR3 is TGCGCCAGCAGCTTGATGGCTAGCGGGGCTTCGCTGAGCTCCTACAATGAGCAGTTCTTC.